A single sample gave rise to the 19 T cell receptor beta chains below, sequenced in a study of CD8+ T cells in alopecia areata. cDNA reverse transcribed from extracted RNA served as the sequencing template. Some clones are missing from TCRdb's copy, which holds only in-frame ones; the method was immunoSEQ multiplex PCR. The data show around 12,000 clones, roughly 55% seen once. Collection of lesional scalp punch biopsies and peripheral blood was performed in alopecia areata patients. Material for sequencing was skin. All receptors come from a human donor with alopecia areata.

This clone was detected a few times. The chain employs TRBV15 and TRBJ1-4; 8 bases align to TRBD1. The CDR3 totals 13 residues. With V trimmed by 5 bases and J by 8 bases, 4 bases remained unmatched. Germline V lookup: CDR1 LNHNV, CDR2 YYDKDF (reference sequence). In nucleotides, the CDR3 is TGTGCCACCAGCGGACAGGGTTGGGAAAAACTGTTTTTT. This encodes CATSGQGWEKLFF.

The V call is TRBV28, the J call TRBJ2-5; D unclear. This CDR3 is built from 12 residues. Germline lookup yields CDR1 MDHEN and CDR2 SYDVKM. Trimming left V 3 bases short and J 6 bases short, with 8 bases between. The chain's CDR3 is CASSLAHKTQYF. The DNA for the CDR3 is TGTGCCAGCAGTTTGGCGCACAAGACCCAGTACTTC.

J is TRBJ2-7 and V is TRBV21-1; the table's D call of TRBD2 was not tested on the DNA. TRBV21-1 is designated a pseudogene. This CDR3 region has 15 residues. The CDR3 loop is CASSKRLAGALEQYF. CDR3 coding DNA: TGTGCCAGCAGCAAGCGGCTAGCGGGGGCCCTCGAGCAGTACTTC.

This clone ranks as large (0.1 to 1%). Additional DNA sequences in this sample encode the identical CDR3. The V and J genes are TRBV18 and TRBJ1-1; D gene uncertain. The CDR3 contains 14 residues. V lost 4 bases, J lost 8 bases, and 17 bases lay in between. CDR1 and CDR2 from the germline V gene are KGHSH and LQKENI. DNA for the CDR3: TGTGCCAGCTCACTAAACCGGGCCCTAGGGGAAGCTTTCTTT. Translated, it gives CASSLNRALGEAFF.

There are a few counts of this clone. CDR3 sequence: CSVEDLINYEQYF. DNA of the CDR3: TGCAGCGTTGAAGATTTGATAAACTACGAGCAGTACTTC. The gene calls are TRBV29-1 and TRBJ2-7; D gene uncertain. The germline V gene has CDR1 SQVTM and CDR2 ANQGSEA. The CDR3 runs to 13 residues. Trimming removed 0 bases at V and 3 bases at J, with 9 bases between.

The J gene is TRBJ2-3, the V gene TRBV27; 8 nucleotides align to TRBD2. There are 18 residues in the CDR3. With V trimmed by 5 bases and J by 2 bases, 15 bases remained unmatched. CDR1 and CDR2 from the germline V gene are MNHEY and SMNVEV (reference sequence). CDR3 amino acids: CASSPRGSGTTVTDTQYF. The DNA for the CDR3 is TGTGCCAGCAGTCCGAGGGGTAGCGGGACCACCGTCACAGATACGCAGTATTTT.

This clone was observed a few times. V gene TRBV5-1 combines with J gene TRBJ1-2; 7 bases align to TRBD1. Per germline, CDR1 SGHRS and CDR2 YFSETQ. This CDR3 spans 15 amino acids. Losses at the gene ends were 4 bases for V and 4 bases for J; bases not matched to a gene: 10. In DNA form, the CDR3 reads TGCGCCAGCAGCGAAAGACAGGGAGGCCTCTATGGCTACACCTTC. Encoded protein: CASSERQGGLYGYTF.

DNA for the CDR3: TGTGCTAGTGGTTTGGCTCTCTCGGGAACGACCTACAATGAGCAGTTCTTC. It encodes CASGLALSGTTYNEQFF. The chain joins TRBV12-5 to TRBJ2-1; D is perhaps TRBD2 (5 bases). Germline V CDR1 and CDR2: LGHNT, FRNRAP. The V end lost 1 base, the J end lost 2 bases, and 15 bases lay between the germline ends. There are 17 residues in the CDR3. The complete variable domain, with remaining parts taken from reference TRBV12-5 and TRBJ2-1, reads DARVTQTPRHKVTEMGQEVTMRCQPILGHNTVFWYRQTMMQGLELLAYFRNRAPLDDSGMPKDRFSAEMPDATLATLKIQPSEPRDSAVYFCASGLALSGTTYNEQFFGPGTRLTVL.

This clone occurred a few times. The genes are TRBV7-2 and TRBJ2-3, with D perhaps TRBD1 (6 bases). V was trimmed by 6 bases and J by 3 bases, leaving 22 bases between them. CDR3 length equals 17 residues. The germline CDR1 and CDR2 sequences are SGHTA and FQGNSA. The CDR3 here is CASSPRAGVFRTDTQYF. The DNA for the CDR3 is TGTGCCAGCAGTCCGCGGGCAGGGGTTTTTCGGACAGATACGCAGTATTTT.

The V call is TRBV4-2, the J call TRBJ1-5, with D unclear. Germline V gene data show CDR1 as LGHNA and CDR2 as YNFKEQ. With 0 bases removed from V and 3 bases from J, the gap between germline ends came to 9 bases. The CDR3 has 15 amino acids. CDR3 in DNA: TGTGCCAGCAGCCAAGAGTTTGTCTTCAATCAGCCCCAGCATTTT. This sequence encodes CASSQEFVFNQPQHF.

The gene calls are TRBV18 and TRBJ1-1, with D uncertain. The CDR3 is 11 residues long. The germline V gene encodes CDR1 KGHSH and CDR2 LQKENI. The V end was cut by 2 bases, the J end by 7 bases, with 5 bases between. In DNA form, the CDR3 reads TGTGCCAGCTCACCATCAAGTGAAGCTTTCTTT. Encoded protein: CASSPSSEAFF.

This clone was found once. The V and J genes are TRBV7-8 and TRBJ1-2; TRBD1 is a possible D gene (5 bases). Germline V lookup: CDR1 SGHVS, CDR2 FQNEAQ. The CDR3 is 16 residues long. Between the trimmed V and J ends, which lost 5 bases and 2 bases, there was a span of 18 bases. CDR3 protein: CASSTPGTYLNYGYTF. The CDR3 nucleotides are TGTGCCAGCAGCACGCCCGGGACCTACTTGAACTATGGCTACACCTTC.

This clone was observed a single time. The chain has TRBV5-1 and TRBJ1-3; the D gene is possibly TRBD1 (6 bases). Germline CDR1 and CDR2: SGHRS and YFSETQ. CDR3 size: 14 residues. The germline V and J ends were trimmed by 4 bases and 0 bases, with 8 bases remaining between them. The CDR3 reads CASSPQGSGNTIYF. As DNA, the CDR3 is TGCGCCAGCAGCCCACAGGGCTCTGGAAACACCATATATTTT.

The CDR3 reads CASSVDGGQNTEAFF. CDR3 bases: TGTGCCAGCAGCGTAGACGGGGGACAGAACACTGAAGCTTTCTTT. This sequence joins TRBV9 and TRBJ1-1; the D gene is possibly TRBD1 (6 bases). V was clipped by 0 bases and J by 1 base, with 10 bases between them. CDR3 length equals 15 residues. In germline, CDR1 is SGDLS, CDR2 YYNGEE.

The V and J genes are TRBV11-1 and TRBJ2-1; TRBD2 matches at 12 bases. V was pared by 5 bases and J by 9 bases, with 14 bases of the junction left unmatched. Germline CDR1 reads SGHAT; CDR2 reads FQDESV (reference sequence). The CDR3 is made up of 17 amino acids. The CDR3 protein is CASSEGGLTSGSGEQFF. In DNA form, the CDR3 reads TGTGCCAGCAGCGAGGGGGGGCTGACTAGCGGGAGTGGTGAGCAGTTCTTC. The full variable domain, in which reference TRBV11-1 and TRBJ2-1 provide the parts outside the CDR3, is EAEVAQSPRYKITEKSQAVAFWCDPISGHATLYWYRQILGQGPELLVQFQDESVVDDSQLPKDRFSAERLKGVDSTLKIQPAELGDSAMYLCASSEGGLTSGSGEQFFGPGTRLTVL.

The genes are TRBV30 and TRBJ2-2; 13 bases match TRBD2. Trimming cost V 3 bases and J 4 bases; bases outside gene matches: 8. The CDR3 has 17 residues. Germline V gives CDR1 GTSNPN, CDR2 SVGIG (reference sequence). The CDR3 sequence is CAWSPPGLAGPTGELFF. The CDR3 DNA reads as TGTGCCTGGAGCCCGCCGGGACTAGCGGGACCCACCGGGGAGCTGTTTTTT.

This rearrangement joins TRBV13 to TRBJ2-1, with TRBD2 as a possible D gene (6 bases). CDR3 size: 17 residues. V shed 2 bases and J shed 4 bases, with 18 bases lying between them. CDR1 and CDR2 from the germline V gene are PRHDT and FYEKMQ (reference sequence). CDR3 sequence: CASSLSPRERRYNEQFF. Written as DNA, the CDR3 is TGTGCCAGCAGCTTATCACCCCGGGAGAGAAGGTACAATGAGCAGTTCTTC. Using reference TRBV13 and TRBJ2-1 for the parts outside the CDR3, the full variable domain is AAGVIQSPRHLIKEKRETATLKCYPIPRHDTVYWYQQGPGQDPQFLISFYEKMQSDKGSIPDRFSAQQFSDYHSELNMSSLELGDSALYFCASSLSPRERRYNEQFFGPGTRLTVL.

As DNA, the CDR3 is TGTGCCAGCAGTTTTAGTTTAAGGGGCTTGTTATACGAGCAGTACTTC. It is translated as CASSFSLRGLLYEQYF. The chain carries TRBV28 and TRBJ2-7; D is perhaps TRBD1 (5 bases). V was trimmed by 3 bases and J by 4 bases, leaving 19 bases between them. Germline V gives CDR1 MDHEN, CDR2 SYDVKM. The CDR3 extends over 16 amino acids.

The chain has TRBV2 and TRBJ2-5; D not resolved. The J call is in doubt because the DNA end fits TRBJ2-7 better. CDR1 is SNHLY, CDR2 FYNNEI, per germline. The CDR3 extends over 12 amino acids. This chain's CDR3 is CASSPSAYEQYF. DNA for the CDR3: TGTGCCAGCAGCCCCTCGGCCTACGAGCAGTACTTC.